The T cell receptor (beta chain) under discussion was sequenced for a study of cytomegalovirus exposure and HLA in healthy donors. In the case of this clone: Its antigen remains unidentified. One base away lies a much larger clone, so this may be a sequencing read error.

Study-wide points: TCR beta chain V- and J-gene trimming was linked, in a later analysis, to a missense variant in DCLRE1C. CMV serostatus was the only recorded immune exposure for donors.

This CDR3 comprises 14 residues. Looked up from germline, CDR1 is MNHNS and CDR2 is SASEGT. PCR amplification relied on 60 Vbeta primers (plus 13 Jbeta primers). The method was immunoSEQ multiplex PCR; TCRdb's version includes in-frame clones alone and lacks a portion of them. Of around 60,000 clones in the sample, over 70% are singletons; the top ten hold about 51%. V gene TRBV6-1 combines with J gene TRBJ1-4; D may be TRBD1 (5 bases). The source is a man aged 50 to 59 in good health and CMV-seropositive. Sequenced sample: PBMCs. The CDR3 is CDSRELWSGEKLFF. The CDR3 DNA is TGTGACAGCAGGGAACTATGGTCGGGAGAAAAACTGTTTTTT.